Shown below are 17 T cell receptor beta chains from a single sample sequenced in a study of blood T cell repertoires in COVID-19 (dated by TCRdb to 2020 to 2022). The library was prepared using the immunoSEQ multiplex PCR assay. The source is immuneACCESS, and TCRdb retained only in-frame sequences with V and J called. Part of the clones is not carried over; for the studies checked, unresolved V genes explain less than half of this, and the remainder is unexplained. In this sample the table shows about 160,000 clones, around 85% of which occur a single time. The ten largest clones represent about 3.5% of the sample. Sequenced sample: peripheral blood. Receptors were obtained from a human donor with acute or convalescent COVID-19. The donor label of this sample is uncertain.

This clone was counted once. The chain carries TRBV5-1 and TRBJ1-4; 7 bases match TRBD1. The CDR3 runs 16 residues. V was clipped by 1 base and J by 0 bases; unmatched bases: 3. Looked up from germline, CDR1 is SGHRS and CDR2 is YFSETQ. CDR3 in amino acids: CASSLQQGATNEKLFF. The CDR3 DNA reads as TGCGCCAGCAGCTTGCAGCAGGGGGCAACTAATGAAAAACTGTTTTTT.

This chain uses TRBV28 with TRBJ1-5; D is perhaps TRBD1 (5 bases). From germline, CDR1 is MDHEN and CDR2 SYDVKM. CDR3 length: 15 amino acids. Trimming removed 3 bases at V and 9 bases at J, with 18 bases between. CDR3 loop: CASSLEGRLGGPQHF. In nucleotides, the CDR3 is TGTGCCAGCAGTTTGGAAGGGAGGTTGGGGGGGCCCCAGCATTTT.

The rearrangement uses TRBV7-6 and TRBJ1-1, with 8 positions matching TRBD1. Germline loops: CDR1 SGHVS, CDR2 FNYEAQ. After removal of 0 bases from V and 6 bases from J, the junction contained 3 bases not matched to a gene. The CDR3 has 14 amino acids. For the CDR3, the DNA is TGTGCCAGCAGCTTAGCTCCAGGGGGCTCTGAAGCTTTCTTT. It yields the protein CASSLAPGGSEAFF.

The rearrangement joins TRBV6-1 to TRBJ1-1; no definite D call. V gave up 3 bases and J gave up 1 base, with 9 bases separating them. The germline V gene has CDR1 MNHNS and CDR2 SASEGT. This CDR3 contains 14 residues. Written as DNA, the CDR3 is TGTGCCAGCAGTGACAAGCTCAAGAACACTGAAGCTTTCTTT. Translating gives CASSDKLKNTEAFF.

The J gene is TRBJ1-3, the V gene TRBV6-5; TRBD1 is a possible D gene (5 bases). This CDR3 region has 14 residues. Germline CDR1 reads MNHEY; CDR2 reads SVGAGI. The germline V and J ends were trimmed by 6 bases and 3 bases, with 12 bases remaining between them. CDR3 DNA: TGTGCCAGCAGCGCCGGGGGTAATGGAAACACCATATATTTT. Translating gives CASSAGGNGNTIYF.

The rearrangement uses TRBV30 and TRBJ1-4; D remains unclear. The CDR3 is 13 residues long. Germline V gene sequence: CDR1 GTSNPN, CDR2 SVGIG (reference sequence). V shed 1 base and J shed 4 bases, with 7 bases lying between them. CDR3 protein: CAWSGQINEKLFF. In DNA form, the CDR3 reads TGTGCCTGGAGTGGTCAGATTAATGAAAAACTGTTTTTT.

The chain recombines TRBV27 with TRBJ1-1, with 9 bases fitting TRBD1. Unmatched junction bases numbered 7, after V lost 2 bases and J lost 0 bases. The CDR3 is made up of 17 amino acids. Germline V CDR1 and CDR2: MNHEY, SMNVEV (reference sequence). Here the CDR3 reads CASSLRTGGFMNTEAFF. CDR3 nucleotides: TGTGCCAGCAGTTTACGTACAGGGGGCTTTATGAACACTGAAGCTTTCTTT.

CDR3: CASSEWGGQGVDEQFF. In DNA, the CDR3 is TGTGCCAGCAGTGAATGGGGGGGACAGGGGGTCGATGAGCAGTTCTTC. The chain joins TRBV2 to TRBJ2-1, with 11 bases identical to TRBD1. The V segment lost 2 bases and the J segment 8 bases; nucleotides outside the gene matches: 8. This CDR3 contains 16 residues. CDR1 and CDR2 from the germline V gene are SNHLY and FYNNEI.

The chain recombines TRBV27 with TRBJ1-1; 8 bases line up with TRBD1. The V and J ends lost 7 bases and 1 base, in that order; junction bases with no gene match: 2. From germline, CDR1 is MNHEY and CDR2 SMNVEV (reference sequence). The CDR3 runs 13 residues. CDR3 sequence: CASTGQGNTEAFF. Written as DNA, the CDR3 is TGTGCCAGCACTGGACAGGGGAACACTGAAGCTTTCTTT.

This clone was counted a single time. This chain uses TRBV4-2 with TRBJ1-2; 7 nucleotides align to TRBD1. Trimming cost V 3 bases and J 4 bases; bases outside gene matches: 2. This CDR3 is 13 amino acids long. Germline values: CDR1 LGHNA, CDR2 YNFKEQ. CDR3 nucleotides: TGTGCCAGCAGCCAGGACAGGTCCTATGGCTACACCTTC. Translation: CASSQDRSYGYTF.

J is TRBJ2-1 and V is TRBV5-4, with 13 bases lining up with TRBD2. CDR1 is SGHNT, CDR2 YYREEE, per germline (reference sequence). The CDR3 totals 16 residues. Trimming at V came to 4 bases and at J to 4 bases, leaving 5 bases not matched to a gene. The CDR3: CASSPRTSGGYNEQFF. CDR3 DNA: TGTGCCAGCAGCCCCCGGACTAGCGGGGGATACAATGAGCAGTTCTTC.

CDR3 DNA: TGTGCCAGCAGTGAAGGCGGGTCAGGGAGGGGATATGGCTACACCTTC. It yields the protein CASSEGGSGRGYGYTF. V usage is TRBV6-1 and J usage is TRBJ1-2; weak D call: TRBD1 (5 bases). This CDR3 contains 16 residues. V lost 1 base and J 5 bases, leaving 17 bases between the germline ends. Germline assignment: CDR1 MNHNS and CDR2 SASEGT.

J is TRBJ1-1 and V is TRBV9, with a possible D match to TRBD1 (6 bases). This CDR3 spans 17 amino acids. The V end was cut by 1 base, the J end by 4 bases, with 20 bases between. CDR1 and CDR2 from the germline V gene are SGDLS and YYNGEE. CDR3 in amino acids: CASSVTPSTGGITEAFF. The CDR3 region has the DNA TGTGCCAGCAGCGTAACCCCCTCGACAGGAGGTATCACTGAAGCTTTCTTT.

The chain recombines TRBV2 with TRBJ1-4; 11 bases fit TRBD1. V trimming: 8 bases; J trimming: 8 bases; junction bases outside the gene matches: 7. Germline V lookup: CDR1 SNHLY, CDR2 FYNNEI. This CDR3 is 14 amino acids long. CDR3 protein: CASARGTGGEKLFF. CDR3 in DNA: TGTGCCAGCGCGCGGGGGACAGGGGGGGAAAAACTGTTTTTT.

This rearrangement joins TRBV30 to TRBJ2-5; D not resolved. The CDR3 covers 12 residues. Germline-derived CDR1 and CDR2 are GTSNPN and SVGIG (reference sequence). V was clipped by 0 bases and J by 3 bases, with 5 bases between them. CDR3: CAWSVQKETQYF. The DNA of the CDR3 is TGTGCCTGGAGTGTTCAGAAAGAGACCCAGTACTTC.

The V call is TRBV28, the J call TRBJ2-2; maybe TRBD1 (6 bases). Germline-derived CDR1 and CDR2 are MDHEN and SYDVKM. This CDR3 comprises 13 residues. The V end was cut by 9 bases, the J end by 0 bases, with 8 bases between. The CDR3 DNA is TGTGCCAGTAACAGGGCGAACACCGGGGAGCTGTTTTTT. As protein: CASNRANTGELFF.

The chain couples TRBV5-5 to TRBJ2-7, with D possibly matching TRBD2 (5 bases). The CDR3 runs 15 residues. The V end was cut by 1 base, the J end by 6 bases, with 17 bases between. CDR1 and CDR2 (germline): SGHKS, YYEKEE (reference sequence). CDR3 sequence: CASSLSHGGGFEQYF. The CDR3 region has the DNA TGTGCCAGCAGCTTGTCCCACGGAGGAGGCTTCGAGCAGTACTTC.